This record concerns one T cell receptor beta chain sequence. CDR3 length: 15 amino acids. CDR1 LNHDA and CDR2 SQIVND come from the germline V gene (reference sequence). The ends lost 4 bases at V and 10 bases at J; junction bases unmatched: 9. This table comes from immunoSEQ multiplex PCR, and its TCRdb copy is limited to in-frame clones, with some not included. The data contain about 82,000 clones, roughly 80% of them singletons. The sample originates from a study of OX40 agonist ivuxolimab in advanced cancers. About the study: Participants averaged approximately 61 years of age (range 23 to 79) and were less than 85% male.

This chain joins TRBV19 and TRBJ1-6; 8 nucleotides match TRBD1. The sample was CD4+ or CD8+ T cells sorted from blood, taken in a trial of the OX40 agonist ivuxolimab. The sequence was collected from an adult with an advanced solid tumor such as melanoma, head and neck, liver or kidney cancer. CDR3 sequence reads: CASSTRQGAPSPLHF. DNA for the CDR3: TGTGCCAGTAGTACTCGTCAGGGGGCCCCCTCACCCCTCCACTTT.